The T cell receptor (beta chain) under discussion was sequenced for a study of blood T cell repertoires in COVID-19. Study information: In each case, the material was cDNA or gDNA derived from T cells, B-cell-depleted T cells, or PBMCs.

V lost 5 bases, J lost 4 bases, and 15 bases stayed unmatched. CDR3 length: 18 residues. Germline CDR1 is SGHTA and CDR2 is FQGNSA. In the original processing: Researchers report that nucleated cell counts were estimated from reference gene primer amplification. Libraries were prepared by immunoSEQ multiplex PCR; TCRdb keeps only in-frame clonotypes and omits some of them. V and J calls and clone size come straight from that table; D and trimming were deduced from the DNA. Of about 200,000 clones in the sample, around nine tenths are singletons; the top ten hold 0.7% to 0.85%. This rearrangement joins TRBV7-2 to TRBJ2-2, with 8 bases fitting TRBD1. The receptor was derived from a man aged 60 to 75 with COVID-19, enrolled during active disease. The sample taken for sequencing was peripheral blood. CDR3 in DNA: TGTGCCAGCAGCAGACAGGGGAATGGAGGGTTGGGCACCGGGGAGCTGTTTTTT. It is translated as CASSRQGNGGLGTGELFF.